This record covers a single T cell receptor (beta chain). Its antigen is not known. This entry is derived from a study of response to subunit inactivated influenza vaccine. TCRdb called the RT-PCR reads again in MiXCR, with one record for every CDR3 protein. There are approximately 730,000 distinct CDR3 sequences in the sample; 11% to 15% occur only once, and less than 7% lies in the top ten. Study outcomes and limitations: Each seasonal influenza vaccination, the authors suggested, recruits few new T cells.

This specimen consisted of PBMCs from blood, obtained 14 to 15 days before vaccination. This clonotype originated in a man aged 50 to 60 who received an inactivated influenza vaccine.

CDR3 protein: CASSLAEPSRSYEQYF. The CDR3 DNA reads TGTGCCAGCAGCTTAGCGGAGCCGAGCCGATCCTACGAGCAGTACTTC. J is TRBJ2-7 and V is TRBV7-2, with D unresolved. The V gene's germline CDR1 is SGHTA and CDR2 FQGNSA. The CDR3 runs 16 residues. V was shortened by 0 bases and J by 1 base, with 13 bases between the two germline ends.